What follows is one T cell receptor beta chain and its context. What it binds is not known. These data originate in a study of blood T cells in healthy people across ages. Study-level results: Donors of long life had a larger count of naive CD4+ cells and greater diversity than aged donors.

With a J-beta primer mix and a sample-barcoded 5' primer, a second PCR ran about 7 to 11 cycles. TCRdb re-derived calls from the 5' RACE reads in MiXCR, one entry per CDR3 protein. Among some 850,000 distinct CDR3 sequences listed, about 26% were seen once. Germline CDR1 reads SEHNR; CDR2 reads FQNEAQ (reference sequence). The CDR3 runs to 13 residues. Trimming shortened V by 5 bases and J by 6 bases, and 14 bases separated the two germline ends. These records were also assigned to another study, of T cells of mothers and their children. That source adds: It was related mother-child pairs that showed slightly higher overlap than unrelated pairs, without reaching significance.

The chain recombines TRBV7-9 with TRBJ2-7; D may be TRBD1 (5 bases). The TCR was taken from a boy between 10 and 17 years old in good health. The sample comprised blood. CDR3 protein: CASSELQGAEQYF. The DNA for the CDR3 is TGTGCCAGCAGCGAACTCCAGGGTGCCGAGCAGTACTTC.